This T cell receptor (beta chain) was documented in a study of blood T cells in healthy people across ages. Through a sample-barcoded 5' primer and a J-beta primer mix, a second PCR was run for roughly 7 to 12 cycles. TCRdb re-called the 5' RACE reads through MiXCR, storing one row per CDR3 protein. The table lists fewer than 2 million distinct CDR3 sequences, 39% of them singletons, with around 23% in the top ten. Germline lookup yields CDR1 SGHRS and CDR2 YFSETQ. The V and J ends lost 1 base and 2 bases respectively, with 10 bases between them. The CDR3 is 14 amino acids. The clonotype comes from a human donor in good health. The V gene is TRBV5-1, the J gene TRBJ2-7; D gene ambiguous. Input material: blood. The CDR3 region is CASSLRPGTYEQYF. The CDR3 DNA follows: TGCGCCAGCAGCTTGCGGCCAGGCACCTACGAGCAGTACTTC.